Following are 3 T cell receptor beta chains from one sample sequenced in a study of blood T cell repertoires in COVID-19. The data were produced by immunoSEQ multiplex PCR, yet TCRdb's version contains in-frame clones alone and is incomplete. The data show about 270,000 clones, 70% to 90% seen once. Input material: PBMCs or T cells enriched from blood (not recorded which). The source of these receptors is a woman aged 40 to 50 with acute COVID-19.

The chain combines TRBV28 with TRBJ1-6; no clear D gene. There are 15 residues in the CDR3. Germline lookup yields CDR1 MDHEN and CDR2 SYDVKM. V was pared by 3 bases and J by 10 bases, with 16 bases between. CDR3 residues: CASSFLGRSGSPLHF. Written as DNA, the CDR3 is TGTGCCAGCAGTTTTCTCGGCAGAAGCGGCTCACCCCTCCACTTT.

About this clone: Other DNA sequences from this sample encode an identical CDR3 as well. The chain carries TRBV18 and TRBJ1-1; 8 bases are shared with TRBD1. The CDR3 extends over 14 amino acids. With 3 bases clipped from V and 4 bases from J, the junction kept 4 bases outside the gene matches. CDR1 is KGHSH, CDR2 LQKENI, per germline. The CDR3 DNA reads TGTGCCAGCTCACCTGGTACAGGGGGCACTGAAGCTTTCTTT. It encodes CASSPGTGGTEAFF.

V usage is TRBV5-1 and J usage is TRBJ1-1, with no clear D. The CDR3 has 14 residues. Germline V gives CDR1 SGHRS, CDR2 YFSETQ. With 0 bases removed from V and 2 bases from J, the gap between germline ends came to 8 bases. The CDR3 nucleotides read TGCGCCAGCAGCTTGGAGGCAGGAAACACTGAAGCTTTCTTT. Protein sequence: CASSLEAGNTEAFF.